This T cell receptor (beta chain) was recovered during a study of blood T cell repertoires in COVID-19 (TCRdb year 2020). In terms of the full investigation: Samples covering the acute and convalescent phases of COVID-19 were provided by collaborators in the United States, Italy and Spain. Subjects who had been exposed to COVID-19, were actively infected with it, or had recovered from it provided the deeply sampled blood TCRbeta repertoires that made up the dataset. The material from the prospective study consisted of cDNA or gDNA derived from T cells, B-cell-depleted T cells, or PBMCs. The repertoires were released in a freely available public database meant as a resource for research on the immune response to SARS-CoV-2. Nearly every sample came with metadata listing a de-identified subject ID, COVID-19 status, age in years and sex. HLA class I and class II types, where available, came from metadata supplied by the sample provider rather than from assay-based typing. The samples were drawn from the first 160 participants of the ongoing ImmuneRACE study and from 950 to 1,500 subjects provided by 6 global collaborators.

TCRbeta CDR3 regions were amplified from genomic DNA by means of the immunoSEQ Assay, a bias-controlled multiplex PCR. The authors' analysis ran thus. The number of nucleated cells in each sample was estimated from the amplification of reference gene primers within the assay. To quantify the absolute abundance of each unique TCRbeta CDR3 rearrangement, sequence reads were collapsed and filtered. For each sample, productive Simpson clonality was calculated by taking the square root of Simpson's diversity index across productive rearrangements. TCRdb re-hosts the immuneACCESS table, in-frame sequences only. Its copies lack some clones; in the studies checked, an unresolved V gene accounts for under half of them, and the cause for the rest is not known. The V and J calls and clone size come from that table; D and trimming were worked out from the DNA. The sample includes hundreds of thousands of clones, with 85% to 90% observed a single time. The ten largest clones take up approximately 1.2% of the sample.

In the prospective study, participants were about 18 to 90 years old, resided in about two dozen geographic areas of the United States, and were enrolled through a virtual design. In the prospective study, cohorts were assigned on the basis of participant-reported clinical history obtained from a screening survey and a study questionnaire. Recovered participants in ImmuneRACE Cohort 3 were defined by two consecutive negative NP/OP PCR tests, clearance by a healthcare professional, or resolution of symptoms. Each participant in the prospective study had whole blood, serum and a nasopharyngeal or oropharyngeal swab collected by mobile phlebotomists. Prospective study participants could optionally give additional blood draws and questionnaires over an approximately two-month period. Before DNA extraction, prospective study blood samples were shipped either frozen or at room temperature. The CDR3 numbers 16 residues from cysteine through phenylalanine. The DNA shown is the 48-base CDR3, in frame from base 1. CDR1 and CDR2 are drawn from the germline V gene (reference sequence): LNHDA, SQIVND. The germline V and J ends show losses of 5 bases and 2 bases respectively, and no gene match explains 8 bases of the junction.

The investigation overall reported the following: How much clinical and demographic metadata was included differed by source and by participant, and the metadata was provided uncurated.

A note on this clone: Its antigen is currently not known. No much larger clone is present one base from it, and per-base qualities are unavailable.

The TCR originated in a man between 25 and 39 years old who had recovered from COVID-19. The sequenced material came from PBMCs or T cells enriched from blood (not recorded which). The chain uses TRBV19 and TRBJ2-3; TRBD1 matches 9 bases in the middle. The CDR3 here reads CASSDAGTGFTDTQYF. In nucleotide form, the sequence is TGTGCCAGTAGTGACGCCGGGACAGGGTTCACAGATACGCAGTATTTT.